These 21 T cell receptor beta chains originate from one sample sequenced in a study of T-cell reconstitution after alpha-beta-depleted transplantation in children. Unique molecular identifiers were built into the TCRbeta library. A single record per CDR3 protein comes from TCRdb applying MiXCR to the PCR reads. The table has about 600,000 distinct CDR3 sequences, approximately 22% seen once. Sequencing used PBMCs, mostly from graft donor cells, obtained 360 days after TCRalphabeta/CD19-depleted stem cell transplant. Receptor source: a boy in the first two years of life who had a stem cell transplant for acute myeloid leukemia, so the T cells may come from the graft donor.

V is TRBV12-3 or TRBV12-4 and J is TRBJ2-3; 10 bases are shared with TRBD1. V trimming: 3 bases; J trimming: 4 bases; junction bases outside the gene matches: 7. CDR3 length equals 16 residues. CDR3 nucleotides: TGTGCCAGCAGTTTCCCGACAGGGGGCAGCCCAGATACGCAGTATTTT. It translates to CASSFPTGGSPDTQYF.

In its sample, this clonotype was seen many times. This chain joins TRBV20-1 and TRBJ1-2; TRBD1 matches at 7 bases. Trimming cost V 5 bases and J 4 bases; bases outside gene matches: 7. CDR1 DFQATT and CDR2 SNEGSKA come from the germline V gene (reference sequence). The CDR3 contains 13 residues. The CDR3 nucleotides read TGCAGTGCTCCGACCGGGACAGTCTATGGCTACACCTTC. Its protein product is CSAPTGTVYGYTF.

This clonotype was seen ten or more times. The chain couples TRBV25-1 to TRBJ2-6; maybe TRBD1 (5 bases). The V gene's germline CDR1 is MGHDK and CDR2 SYGVNS. The ends were cut back, 7 bases at V and 4 bases at J, with 11 bases in the middle. The CDR3 is 14 amino acids. This chain's CDR3 is CASTAGLGANVLTF. CDR3 coding DNA: TGTGCCAGCACCGCAGGGTTAGGGGCCAACGTCCTGACTTTC. The variable domain in full, with the rest retrieved from reference TRBV25-1 and TRBJ2-6, is EADIYQTPRYLVIGTGKKITLECSQTMGHDKMYWYQQDPGMELHLIHYSYGVNSTEKGDLSSESTVSRIRTEHFPLTLESARPSHTSQYLCASTAGLGANVLTFGAGSRLTVL.

This clonotype came up a few times. The chain uses TRBV9 and TRBJ2-2; no firm D call. V was pared by 0 bases and J by 0 bases, with 12 bases between. The CDR3 length is 17 residues. Germline CDR1 reads SGDLS; CDR2 reads YYNGEE. The CDR3 reads CASSVDLVGPNTGELFF. The CDR3 DNA sequence: TGTGCCAGCAGCGTAGATTTAGTGGGCCCGAACACCGGGGAGCTGTTTTTT. Full variable domain (rest looked up from reference TRBV9 and TRBJ2-2): DSGVTQTPKHLITATGQRVTLRCSPRSGDLSVYWYQQSLDQGLQFLIQYYNGEERAKGNILERFSAQQFPDLHSELNLSSLELGDSALYFCASSVDLVGPNTGELFFGEGSRLTVL.

This clonotype has ten or more counts. This rearrangement joins TRBV29-1 to TRBJ2-1; 10 bases align to TRBD2. Germline assignment: CDR1 SQVTM and CDR2 ANQGSEA. The CDR3 sequence is 14 residues long. The J segment lost 3 bases and the V segment lost 6 bases, leaving 5 bases of the junction unmatched. The CDR3 region is CSVERGGSYNEQFF. The CDR3 DNA is TGCAGCGTCGAGCGGGGGGGGAGCTACAATGAGCAGTTCTTC.

The chain recombines TRBV12-3 or TRBV12-4 with TRBJ1-5, with TRBD1 matching 11 bases. CDR3 length: 20 residues. V lost 6 bases, J lost 0 bases, and 16 bases stayed unmatched. As DNA, the CDR3 is TGTGCCAGCAGCCTCCGGGACAGGGGGTTCCTGGGGGATAGCAATCAGCCCCAGCATTTT. It codes for CASSLRDRGFLGDSNQPQHF.

V usage is TRBV7-2 and J usage is TRBJ2-1; D is uncertain. The germline gives CDR1 SGHTA, CDR2 FQGNSA. The CDR3 has 14 amino acids. V gave up 5 bases and J gave up 0 bases, with 8 bases separating them. The CDR3 region is CASSRISSYNEQFF. For the CDR3, the DNA is TGTGCCAGCAGCCGAATTAGCTCCTACAATGAGCAGTTCTTC.

This clonotype was detected many times. The chain links TRBV29-1 to TRBJ2-4; 8 bases line up with TRBD2. Germline assignment: CDR1 SQVTM and CDR2 ANQGSEA. After removal of 4 bases from V and 2 bases from J, the junction contained 7 bases not matched to a gene. The CDR3 is 15 amino acids. CDR3 protein: CSVGGGSLTKNIQYF. In nucleotides, the CDR3 is TGCAGCGTTGGCGGGGGGAGCCTAACCAAAAACATTCAGTACTTC. The full variable domain, in which reference TRBV29-1 and TRBJ2-4 provide the parts outside the CDR3, is SAVISQKPSRDICQRGTSLTIQCQVDSQVTMMFWYRQQPGQSLTLIATANQGSEATYESGFVIDKFPISRPNLTFSTLTVSNMSPEDSSIYLCSVGGGSLTKNIQYFGAGTRLSVL.

The chain uses TRBV5-1 and TRBJ1-1; D remains ambiguous. CDR3 length: 14 amino acids. V was trimmed by 4 bases and J by 0 bases, leaving 10 bases between them. The germline CDR1 and CDR2 sequences are SGHRS and YFSETQ. The CDR3 region has the DNA TGCGCCAGCAGCGCGGGGTTCATGAACACTGAAGCTTTCTTT. Translation: CASSAGFMNTEAFF. The whole variable domain, remainder taken from reference TRBV5-1 and TRBJ1-1, is KAGVTQTPRYLIKTRGQQVTLSCSPISGHRSVSWYQQTPGQGLQFLFEYFSETQRNKGNFPGRFSGRQFSNSRSEMNVSTLELGDSALYLCASSAGFMNTEAFFGQGTRLTVV.

The chain combines TRBV7-7 with TRBJ2-2; weak D call: TRBD1 (7 bases). Germline V gene lookup returns CDR1 SSHAT and CDR2 FNYEAQ (reference sequence). Trimming pared 7 bases from V and 5 bases from J, leaving 14 bases between. The CDR3 contains 14 residues. The CDR3 spells CASTRGVGTGELFF. For the CDR3, the DNA is TGTGCCAGCACCAGGGGGGTTGGTACCGGGGAGCTGTTTTTT. Together with reference TRBV7-7 and TRBJ2-2, the CDR3 gives the full variable domain: GAGVSQSPRYKVTKRGQDVTLRCDPISSHATLYWYQQALGQGPEFLTYFNYEAQPDKSGLPSDRFSAERPEGSISTLTIQRTEQRDSAMYRCASTRGVGTGELFFGEGSRLTVL.

V and J are TRBV5-1 and TRBJ1-2; D gene ambiguous. The CDR3 length is 13 residues. Germline loops: CDR1 SGHRS, CDR2 YFSETQ. V was pared by 0 bases and J by 7 bases, with 10 bases between. CDR3 sequence reads: CASSLAGKPGYTF. The CDR3 nucleotides read TGCGCCAGCAGCTTGGCGGGGAAGCCTGGCTACACCTTC.

The chain has TRBV3-1 and TRBJ2-1; 8 nucleotides match TRBD2. Unmatched junction bases numbered 4, after V lost 0 bases and J lost 0 bases. CDR1 and CDR2 (germline): LGHDT, YNNKEL (reference sequence). CDR3 length: 17 residues. The DNA for the CDR3 is TGTGCCAGCAGCCAAGATTCAACTAGCGGCTCCTACAATGAGCAGTTCTTC. It codes for CASSQDSTSGSYNEQFF.

In its sample, this clonotype was seen a few times. The V gene is TRBV4-3, the J gene TRBJ2-7; D might be TRBD1 (6 bases). Germline CDR1 reads LGHNA; CDR2 reads YSLEER. Trimming removed 6 bases from V and 5 bases from J, with 23 bases in between. The CDR3 runs 16 residues. DNA for the CDR3: TGCGCCAGCAGTTTGGGGCGACAGGCCGGTTTTAACGAGCAGTACTTC. Translated, it gives CASSLGRQAGFNEQYF.

This clonotype came up many times. The chain has TRBV4-2 and TRBJ1-3; 10 positions match TRBD1. The CDR3 runs 17 residues. V shed 4 bases, J shed 8 bases, and the junction held 14 bases outside the gene matches. Per germline, CDR1 LGHNA and CDR2 YNFKEQ. The CDR3 sequence: CASSPQGKRQGADTIYF. In DNA form, the CDR3 reads TGTGCCAGCAGCCCTCAAGGGAAGAGACAGGGGGCTGACACCATATATTTT.

V gene TRBV15 combines with J gene TRBJ1-4; D is unclear. Germline V lookup: CDR1 LNHNV, CDR2 YYDKDF (reference sequence). V lost 2 bases, J lost 6 bases, and 13 bases lay in between. The CDR3 runs 15 residues. The CDR3 spells CATSRPWQDDEKLFF. The CDR3 coding sequence is TGTGCCACCAGCAGACCTTGGCAGGATGATGAAAAACTGTTTTTT.

This clonotype was found a few times. The rearrangement joins TRBV13 to TRBJ2-3; a possible D gene is TRBD2 (5 bases). Per germline, CDR1 PRHDT and CDR2 FYEKMQ (reference sequence). V gave up 4 bases and J gave up 0 bases, with 11 bases separating them. The CDR3 totals 15 residues. CDR3 sequence reads: CASSSGLSSTDTQYF. CDR3 in DNA: TGTGCCAGCAGCTCCGGACTTTCTAGCACAGATACGCAGTATTTT.

This clonotype has only a few counts. The V and J genes are TRBV6-1 and TRBJ1-2, with 11 bases fitting TRBD1. The junction had 3 bases not matched to a gene; V was cut back by 6 bases and J by 6 bases. Germline CDR1 MNHNS, CDR2 SASEGT. The CDR3 length is 13 residues. Written as DNA, the CDR3 is TGTGCCAGCAGGGGACAGGGGGTAAATGGCTACACCTTC. Translated: CASRGQGVNGYTF.

This clonotype was seen ten or more times. This sequence joins TRBV4-3 and TRBJ1-3; the D gene is possibly TRBD1 (5 bases). CDR1 LGHNA and CDR2 YSLEER come from the germline V gene. Trimming left V 3 bases short and J 0 bases short, with 12 bases between. This CDR3 region has 16 residues. The DNA of the CDR3 is TGCGCCAGCAGCCATGTGGGGCGAACCTCTGGAAACACCATATATTTT. It encodes CASSHVGRTSGNTIYF.

This clonotype was recorded many times. V usage is TRBV5-5 and J usage is TRBJ2-1; the D gene is possibly TRBD1 (6 bases). Trimming cost V 4 bases and J 9 bases, with 17 bases left between them. Germline loops: CDR1 SGHKS, CDR2 YYEKEE (reference sequence). CDR3 length: 14 amino acids. The CDR3 region has the DNA TGTGCCAGCAGCGACCACAGGGAATGGGGTGAGCAGTTCTTC. It codes for CASSDHREWGEQFF.

The chain couples TRBV6-1 to TRBJ2-7, with 10 positions matching TRBD1. This CDR3 has 17 residues. V lost 4 bases, J lost 3 bases, and 12 bases stayed unmatched. CDR1 and CDR2 (germline): MNHNS, SASEGT. The CDR3 reads CASSGGWSGTGDYEQYV. In DNA, the CDR3 is TGTGCCAGCAGTGGCGGGTGGTCCGGGACAGGGGACTACGAGCAGTACGTC.

The table lists this clonotype with a few counts. The chain joins TRBV12-3 or TRBV12-4 to TRBJ1-5; D unresolved. Trimming stripped 6 bases from V and 7 bases from J, with 19 bases between. The CDR3 is 15 amino acids. The CDR3 nucleotides are TGTGCCAGCAGCCCTCCCGGGGATCTGAACCAGCCCCAGCATTTT. It codes for CASSPPGDLNQPQHF.